This T cell receptor beta chain stems from a study of T-cell memory formation after mild COVID-19. Each CDR3 protein gets one entry after TCRdb re-called the 5' RACE reads with MiXCR. The sample records roughly 580,000 distinct CDR3 sequences, 15% to 20% being singletons. The source material was PBMCs or a T cell subset sorted from them (not recorded which). The receptor's source is an adult woman who had mild COVID-19 (a few samples of this study predate the infection). Cell type and time point are not known.

CDR3 region: CASSYSTHNEQFF. In nucleotides, the CDR3 is TGTGCCAGCAGTTACTCGACCCACAATGAGCAGTTCTTC. This sequence joins TRBV6-5 and TRBJ2-1; no clear D. V dropped 0 bases and J dropped 5 bases, with 5 bases sitting between them. The CDR3 contains 13 residues. The germline V gene has CDR1 MNHEY and CDR2 SVGAGI.